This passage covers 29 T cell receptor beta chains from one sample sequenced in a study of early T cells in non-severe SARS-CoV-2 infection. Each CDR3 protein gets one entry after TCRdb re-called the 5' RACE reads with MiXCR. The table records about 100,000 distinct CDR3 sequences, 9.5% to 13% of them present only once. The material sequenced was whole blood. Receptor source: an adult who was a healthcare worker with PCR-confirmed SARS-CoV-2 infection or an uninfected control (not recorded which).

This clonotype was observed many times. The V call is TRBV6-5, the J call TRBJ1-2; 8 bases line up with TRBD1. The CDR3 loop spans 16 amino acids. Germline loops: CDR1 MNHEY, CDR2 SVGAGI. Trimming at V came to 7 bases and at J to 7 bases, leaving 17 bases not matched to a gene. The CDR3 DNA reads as TGTGCCAGCACCCTCTACGGGGTCAGGGGGCTAACTGGCTACACCTTC. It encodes CASTLYGVRGLTGYTF.

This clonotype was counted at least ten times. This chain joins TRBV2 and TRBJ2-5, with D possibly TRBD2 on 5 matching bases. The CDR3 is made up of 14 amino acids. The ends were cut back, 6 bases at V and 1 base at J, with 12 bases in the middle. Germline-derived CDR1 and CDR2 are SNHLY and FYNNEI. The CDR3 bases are TGTGCCAGCAGGTCTAGGACTCCCCAAGAGACCCAGTACTTC. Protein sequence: CASRSRTPQETQYF.

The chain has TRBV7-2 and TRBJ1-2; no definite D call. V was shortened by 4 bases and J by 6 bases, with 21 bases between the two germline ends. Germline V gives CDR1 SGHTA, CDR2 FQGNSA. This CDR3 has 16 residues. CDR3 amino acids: CASSSPGRPAGDGYTF. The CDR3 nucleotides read TGTGCCAGCAGCTCCCCAGGACGGCCCGCTGGGGATGGCTACACCTTC.

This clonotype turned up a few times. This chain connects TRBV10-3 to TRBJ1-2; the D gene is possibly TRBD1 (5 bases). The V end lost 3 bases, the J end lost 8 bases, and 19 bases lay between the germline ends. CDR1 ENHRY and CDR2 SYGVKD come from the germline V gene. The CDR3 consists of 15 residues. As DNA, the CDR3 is TGTGCCATCAGTGACCCACCGGACATCCCAGGGGGCTACACCTTC. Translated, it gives CAISDPPDIPGGYTF.

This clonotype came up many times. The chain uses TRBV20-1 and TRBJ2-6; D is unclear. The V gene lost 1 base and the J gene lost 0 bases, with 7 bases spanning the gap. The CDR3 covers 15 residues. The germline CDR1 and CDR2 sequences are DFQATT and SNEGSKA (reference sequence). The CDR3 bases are TGCAGTGCTAGAGGAGTCGGCTCTGGGGCCAACGTCCTGACTTTC. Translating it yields CSARGVGSGANVLTF.

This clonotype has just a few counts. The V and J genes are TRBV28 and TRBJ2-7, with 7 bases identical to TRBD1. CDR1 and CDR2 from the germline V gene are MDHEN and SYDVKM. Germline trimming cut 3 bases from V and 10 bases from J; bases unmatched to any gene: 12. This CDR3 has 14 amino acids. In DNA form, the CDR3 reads TGTGCCAGCAGTTTGAGACAGGGCTCGTCCCGACAGTACTTC. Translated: CASSLRQGSSRQYF.

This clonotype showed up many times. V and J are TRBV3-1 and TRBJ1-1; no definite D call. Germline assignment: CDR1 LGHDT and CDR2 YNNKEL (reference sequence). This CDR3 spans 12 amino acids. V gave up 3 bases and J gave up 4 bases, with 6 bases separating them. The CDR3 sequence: CASSHIGTEAFF. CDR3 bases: TGTGCCAGCAGCCATATCGGCACTGAAGCTTTCTTT.

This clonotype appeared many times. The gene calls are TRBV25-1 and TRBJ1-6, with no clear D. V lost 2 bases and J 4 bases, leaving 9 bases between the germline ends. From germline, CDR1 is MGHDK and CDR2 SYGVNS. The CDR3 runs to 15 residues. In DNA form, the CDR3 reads TGTGCCAGCAGTGAAACGACCGGGTATAATTCACCCCTCCACTTT. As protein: CASSETTGYNSPLHF.

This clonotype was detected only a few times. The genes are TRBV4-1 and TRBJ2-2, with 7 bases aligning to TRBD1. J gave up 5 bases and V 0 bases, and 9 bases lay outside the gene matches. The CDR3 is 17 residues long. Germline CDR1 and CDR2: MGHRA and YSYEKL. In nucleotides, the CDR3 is TGCGCCAGCAGCCAAGATTGGCAACAGGGGCTTACCGGGGAGCTGTTTTTT. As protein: CASSQDWQQGLTGELFF.

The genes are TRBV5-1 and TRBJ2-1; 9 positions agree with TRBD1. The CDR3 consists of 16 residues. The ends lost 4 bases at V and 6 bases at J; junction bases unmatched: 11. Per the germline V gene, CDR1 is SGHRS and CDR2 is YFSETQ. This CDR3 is CASSPRAGTGTNEQFF. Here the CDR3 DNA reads TGCGCCAGCAGCCCACGCGCCGGGACAGGGACCAATGAGCAGTTCTTC.

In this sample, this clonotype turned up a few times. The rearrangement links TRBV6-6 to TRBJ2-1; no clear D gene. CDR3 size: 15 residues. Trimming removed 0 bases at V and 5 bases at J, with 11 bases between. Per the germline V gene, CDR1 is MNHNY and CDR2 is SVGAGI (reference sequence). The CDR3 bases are TGTGCCAGCAGTTACTCGAGTCAGCAAGACAATGAGCAGTTCTTC. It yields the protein CASSYSSQQDNEQFF.

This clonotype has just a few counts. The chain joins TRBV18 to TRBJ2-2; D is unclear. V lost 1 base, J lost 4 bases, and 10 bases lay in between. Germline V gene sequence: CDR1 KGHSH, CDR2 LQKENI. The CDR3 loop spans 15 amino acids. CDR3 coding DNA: TGTGCCAGCTCACCACTGGTTGCCGGCACCGGGGAGCTGTTTTTT. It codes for CASSPLVAGTGELFF.

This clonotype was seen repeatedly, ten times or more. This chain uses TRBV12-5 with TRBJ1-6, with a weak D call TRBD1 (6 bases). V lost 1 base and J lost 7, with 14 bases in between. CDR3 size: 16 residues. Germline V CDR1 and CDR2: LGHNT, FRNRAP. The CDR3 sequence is CASGLDRVPMNSPLHF. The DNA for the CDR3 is TGTGCTAGTGGTTTGGACAGGGTTCCCATGAATTCACCCCTCCACTTT.

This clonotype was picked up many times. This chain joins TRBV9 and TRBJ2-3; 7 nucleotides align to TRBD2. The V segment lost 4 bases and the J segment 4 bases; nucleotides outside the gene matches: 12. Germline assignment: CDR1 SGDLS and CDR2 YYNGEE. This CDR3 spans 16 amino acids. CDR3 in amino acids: CASSLEAGWGADTQYF. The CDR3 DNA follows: TGTGCCAGCAGCCTCGAAGCGGGATGGGGGGCAGATACGCAGTATTTT.

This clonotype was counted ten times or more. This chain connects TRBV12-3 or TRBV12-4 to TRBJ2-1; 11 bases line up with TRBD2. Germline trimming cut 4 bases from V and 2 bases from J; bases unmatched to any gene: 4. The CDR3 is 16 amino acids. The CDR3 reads CASSSPGLAAYNEQFF. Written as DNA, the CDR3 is TGTGCCAGCAGTTCGCCGGGACTAGCGGCCTACAATGAGCAGTTCTTC.

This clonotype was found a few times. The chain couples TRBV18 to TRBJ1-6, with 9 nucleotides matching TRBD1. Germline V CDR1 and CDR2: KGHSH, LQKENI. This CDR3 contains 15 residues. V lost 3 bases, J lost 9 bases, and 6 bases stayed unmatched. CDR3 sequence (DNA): TGTGCCAGCTCACCTAGCGGGACAGGGTTTTCACCCCTCCACTTT. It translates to CASSPSGTGFSPLHF.

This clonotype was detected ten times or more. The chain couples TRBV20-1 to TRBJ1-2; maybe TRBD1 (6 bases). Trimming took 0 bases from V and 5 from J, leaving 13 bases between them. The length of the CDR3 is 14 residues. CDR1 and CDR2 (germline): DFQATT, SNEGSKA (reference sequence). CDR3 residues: CSARDPGAKYGYTF. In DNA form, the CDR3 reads TGCAGTGCTAGAGATCCGGGGGCGAAATATGGCTACACCTTC.

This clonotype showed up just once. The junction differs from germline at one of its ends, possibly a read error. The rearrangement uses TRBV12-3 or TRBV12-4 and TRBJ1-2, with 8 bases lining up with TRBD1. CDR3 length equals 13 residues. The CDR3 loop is CASNPGTGYGNTF. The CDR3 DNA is TGTGCCTCAAACCCAGGGACAGGCTATGGCAACACCTTC.

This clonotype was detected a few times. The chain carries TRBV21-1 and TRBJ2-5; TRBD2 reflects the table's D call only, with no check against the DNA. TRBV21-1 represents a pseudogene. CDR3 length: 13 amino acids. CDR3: CASSKVRGETQYF. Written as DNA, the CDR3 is TGTGCCAGCAGCAAAGTTCGCGGGGAGACCCAGTACTTC.

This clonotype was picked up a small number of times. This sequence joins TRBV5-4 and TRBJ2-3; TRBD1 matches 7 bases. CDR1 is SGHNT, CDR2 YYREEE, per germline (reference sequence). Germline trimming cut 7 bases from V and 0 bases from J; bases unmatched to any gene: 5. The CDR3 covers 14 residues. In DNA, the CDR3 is TGTGCCAGCCAGACAGGGAAGAGCACAGATACGCAGTATTTT. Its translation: CASQTGKSTDTQYF.

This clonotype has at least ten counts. CDR3 in DNA: TGTGCCAGCAGCCCCCGTGGGGGGTCATACAATGAGCAGTTCTTC. It codes for CASSPRGGSYNEQFF. The chain carries TRBV7-2 and TRBJ2-1, with D maybe TRBD2 (6 bases). Trimming took 5 bases from V and 4 from J, leaving 15 bases between them. The V gene's germline CDR1 is SGHTA and CDR2 FQGNSA. The CDR3 extends over 15 amino acids.

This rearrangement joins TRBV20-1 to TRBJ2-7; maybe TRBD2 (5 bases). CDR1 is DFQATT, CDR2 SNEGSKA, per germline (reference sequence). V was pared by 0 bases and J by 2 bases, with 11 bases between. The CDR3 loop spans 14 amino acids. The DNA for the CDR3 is TGCAGTGCTAGAGAGTTCGGGGTACCCTACGAGCAGTACTTC. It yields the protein CSAREFGVPYEQYF.

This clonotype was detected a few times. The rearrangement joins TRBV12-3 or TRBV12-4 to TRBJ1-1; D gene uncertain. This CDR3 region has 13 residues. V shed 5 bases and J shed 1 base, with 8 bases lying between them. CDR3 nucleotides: TGTGCCAGCAGTCCATTCCCGAACACTGAAGCTTTCTTT. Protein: CASSPFPNTEAFF.

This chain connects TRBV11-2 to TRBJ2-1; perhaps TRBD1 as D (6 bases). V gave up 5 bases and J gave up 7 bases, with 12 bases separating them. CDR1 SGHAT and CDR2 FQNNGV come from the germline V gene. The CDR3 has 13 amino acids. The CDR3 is CASSPSQGNEQFF. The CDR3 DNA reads TGTGCCAGCAGCCCTTCCCAGGGGAATGAGCAGTTCTTC.

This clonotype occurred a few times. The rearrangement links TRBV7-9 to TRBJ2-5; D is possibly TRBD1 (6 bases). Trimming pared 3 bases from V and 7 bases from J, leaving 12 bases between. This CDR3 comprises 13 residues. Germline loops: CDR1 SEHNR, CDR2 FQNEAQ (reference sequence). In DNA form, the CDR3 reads TGTGCCAGCAGCTTGGGGACACCTGGGACCCAGTACTTC. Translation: CASSLGTPGTQYF.

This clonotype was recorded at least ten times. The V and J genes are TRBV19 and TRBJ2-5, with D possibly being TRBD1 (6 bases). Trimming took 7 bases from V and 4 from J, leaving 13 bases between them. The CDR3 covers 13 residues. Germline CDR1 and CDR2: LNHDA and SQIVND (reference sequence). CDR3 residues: CASIGGYGETQYF. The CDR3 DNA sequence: TGTGCCAGTATAGGGGGATACGGAGAGACCCAGTACTTC.

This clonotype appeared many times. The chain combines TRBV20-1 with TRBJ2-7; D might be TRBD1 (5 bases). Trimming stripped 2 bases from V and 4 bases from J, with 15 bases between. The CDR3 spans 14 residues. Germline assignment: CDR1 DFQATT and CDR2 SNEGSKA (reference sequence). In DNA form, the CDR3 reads TGCAGTGCTAGAACTGTCAGGGCGGTGTACGAGCAGTACTTC. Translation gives CSARTVRAVYEQYF.

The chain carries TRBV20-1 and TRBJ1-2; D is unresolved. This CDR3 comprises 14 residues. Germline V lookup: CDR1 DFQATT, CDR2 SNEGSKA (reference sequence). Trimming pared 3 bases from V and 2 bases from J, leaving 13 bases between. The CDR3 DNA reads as TGCAGTGCTAGGCGAGGGATGGCGAACTATGGCTACACCTTC. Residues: CSARRGMANYGYTF.

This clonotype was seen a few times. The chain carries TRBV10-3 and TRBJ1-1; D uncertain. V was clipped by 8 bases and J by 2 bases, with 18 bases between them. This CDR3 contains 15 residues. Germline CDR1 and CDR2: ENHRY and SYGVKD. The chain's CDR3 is CAIGKGAGFNTEAFF. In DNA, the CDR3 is TGTGCCATCGGTAAAGGTGCGGGTTTTAACACTGAAGCTTTCTTT.